This TCR beta chain was found in a study of T cells in Graves' hyperthyroidism and ophthalmopathy (dated 2019 in TCRdb). For context, the study as a whole: To identify distinguishing TCR V-J signatures, a discovery cohort of 95 to 100 patients was used, comprising 40 to 45 with Graves' ophthalmopathy and some 60 with stable Graves' hyperthyroidism. Prospective prediction of ophthalmopathy was tested in an independent validation cohort consisting of some 19 hyperthyroidism patients and around 17 patients who later progressed to ophthalmopathy. The roughly 90 discovery patients were divided at random into training and test sets in a 7:3 ratio. In more than 5 Graves' hyperthyroidism patients, the study also compared T-cell repertoires from thyroid tissue with T-cell repertoires from blood. After sampling, hyperthyroidism patients received methimazole starting at 30 mg daily, and ophthalmopathy patients received high-dose intravenous methylprednisolone. According to the paper, TCR Vbeta CDR3 sequencing was carried out on 135 peripheral blood samples, which came from 40 to 45 ophthalmopathy, approximately 78 hyperthyroidism and about 17 progressor patients.

CDR1 and CDR2, looked up from the germline V gene (reference sequence), are DFQATT and SNEGSKA. Trimming takes 5 bases from V and 2 bases from J, and the germline ends sit 9 bases apart. The CDR3 spans 12 residues, from the cysteine through the phenylalanine. The sequence is cut down to CDR3 DNA, 36 bases in frame from base 1. On this clonotype: Its antigen has not been determined. One base away there is no much larger clone; base qualities are not given.

Amplification of TCR beta CDR3 regions was carried out from RNA transcripts. The TCR CDR3 was subjected to a first round of RT-PCR using the HTBI primer set and the Qiagen OneStep RT-PCR kit. Libraries were constructed in a second round of multiplex PCR, after which size selection and purification were carried out. Libraries were sequenced paired-end with 100 bp reads on an Illumina HiSeq2000. The authors processed their data as follows. SOAPnuke was used to process the raw data, throwing out any read that contained adapters or uncalled bases, had a mean Phred below 15, or lacked an exact constant-primer or identifier match. COPE v1.2.5 was used to merge high-quality paired reads, and clonotypes were defined as unique nucleotide sequences. Clonotypes were aligned to IMGT TRBV, TRBD and TRBJ reference segments using MiTCR v1.1. The analysis included only V-J combinations with a frequency above 0.0001, which together covered roughly 99% of the repertoires. The TCS score was defined as the ratio of F50 (clonal expansion) to E x V (chaos), calculated using BLOSUM62-based TCRdist between CDR3 peptides within each V-J. Welch's t-statistics and random forest reduced fewer than 550 V-J features to around 14, which were used in a naive Bayes classifier (R e1071). Thyroid-blood repertoire similarity was quantified with the Morisita-Horn index. TCRdb reran the public reads through fastp at Q25 and MiXCR, keeping productive beta chains. Rows merge per CDR3 protein into single entries with the most common DNA and genes. TCRdb's processing, not the authors' own work, is the source of the V and J calls. The sample yields 450,000 to 700,000 distinct CDR3 sequences; 46% were counted once. Around 17% of the sample lies in the top ten.

The study excluded patients with uncontrolled infections, other autoimmune diseases, pregnancy or lactation. Diagnoses relied on clinical symptoms, serum thyroxine and TRAb, thyroid ultrasound and orbital computed tomography. Total RNA was extracted with Trizol reagent, and quality was checked on an Agilent 2100 Bioanalyzer. Study-wide findings and limitations: Most expanded thyroid clonotypes (frequency above 0.001) were also found in blood, which suggests that blood repertoires may mirror thyroid immune responses. A 13 V-J signature model separated ophthalmopathy from stable hyperthyroidism, with approximately 87% sensitivity and 81.08% specificity in cross-validation and 80%/75% in testing. No statistical method was used to fix the sample size in advance, and group allocation was not hidden from the investigators. During validation, the model predicted progression to ophthalmopathy a median of approximately 6.5 months ahead of onset, with more than 55% sensitivity and roughly 75% specificity.

The sequence was obtained from an adult woman with Graves' disease, either hyperthyroidism or ophthalmopathy (not recorded which). The chain links TRBV20-1 with TRBJ1-2; TRBD1 is a weak D gene call, 6 bases matching. Material for sequencing was peripheral blood or thyroid tissue (not recorded which). The DNA sequence is TGCAGTGCTGGCACAGGGAACTATGGCTACACCTTC. Its translation reads: CSAGTGNYGYTF.